The next 20 T cell receptor beta chains were all read from a single sample in a study of blood T cell repertoires in COVID-19. Clones were sequenced by immunoSEQ multiplex PCR, and TCRdb holds only the in-frame ones, with some missing. The sample contains about 50,000 clones, 80% to 90% of which appear only once. The sequenced sample consisted of peripheral blood. All receptors derive from a human donor with active COVID-19. The donor label of this sample is uncertain.

The genes are TRBV4-1 and TRBJ2-3; TRBD1 matches at 8 bases. The CDR3 sequence is 20 residues long. The J segment lost 2 bases and the V segment lost 0 bases, leaving 16 bases of the junction unmatched. CDR1 is MGHRA, CDR2 YSYEKL, per germline. CDR3 protein: CASSQDSGLWTGLATDTQYF. As DNA, the CDR3 is TGCGCCAGCAGCCAAGATTCCGGGTTGTGGACAGGGTTGGCCACAGATACGCAGTATTTT.

The rearrangement uses TRBV2 and TRBJ1-1, with 7 bases aligning to TRBD1. CDR1 SNHLY and CDR2 FYNNEI come from the germline V gene. This CDR3 has 14 residues. The J segment lost 4 bases and the V segment lost 1 base, leaving 3 bases of the junction unmatched. The CDR3 coding sequence is TGTGCCAGCAGTGAAGACAGGGGAGTCACTGAAGCTTTCTTT. Translation: CASSEDRGVTEAFF.

The chain combines TRBV28 with TRBJ1-2, with unresolved D. V lost 7 bases to trimming and J lost 4 bases, with 13 bases between them. The CDR3 covers 13 residues. Germline V CDR1 and CDR2: MDHEN, SYDVKM. In DNA, the CDR3 is TGTGCCAGCATAAGCATCCTCTCCTATGGCTACACCTTC. Translation: CASISILSYGYTF.

V is TRBV10-3 and J is TRBJ1-2; 9 nucleotides match TRBD1. CDR1 and CDR2 from the germline V gene are ENHRY and SYGVKD. The V and J ends lost 10 bases and 5 bases, in that order; junction bases with no gene match: 8. This CDR3 region has 13 residues. CDR3 in DNA: TGTGCCACGCAACCGGGACAGGGTTATGGCTACACCTTC. As protein: CATQPGQGYGYTF.

This clone has more than one count but fewer than ten. The genes are TRBV5-4 and TRBJ2-6; TRBD1 matches at 10 bases. The V gene end was trimmed by 4 bases and the J gene end by 2 bases; junction bases not matched to a gene: 9. The CDR3 extends over 18 amino acids. CDR1 SGHNT and CDR2 YYREEE come from the germline V gene (reference sequence). CDR3 bases: TGTGCCAGCAGCAAACCGACAGGGGGCTCAGCTGGGGCCAACGTCCTGACTTTC. Protein: CASSKPTGGSAGANVLTF.

The rearrangement links TRBV11-3 to TRBJ2-7; possibly TRBD2 for D (6 bases). The germline gives CDR1 SGHNT, CDR2 YENEEA. Trimming removed 5 bases at V and 1 base at J, with 15 bases between. The CDR3 is 15 amino acids. Here the CDR3 DNA reads TGTGCCAGCAGCAAAGGAGTCGGGGGTTCCTACGAGCAGTACTTC. Translating it yields CASSKGVGGSYEQYF. The entire variable domain, with the rest obtained from reference TRBV11-3 and TRBJ2-7, is as follows: EAGVVQSPRYKIIEKKQPVAFWCNPISGHNTLYWYLQNLGQGPELLIRYENEEAVDDSQLPKDRFSAERLKGVDSTLKIQPAELGDSAVYLCASSKGVGGSYEQYFGPGTRLTVT.

The rearrangement joins TRBV6-1 to TRBJ1-3; maybe TRBD1 (5 bases). Germline assignment: CDR1 MNHNS and CDR2 SASEGT. The germline V and J ends were trimmed by 0 bases and 0 bases, with 9 bases remaining between them. The CDR3 loop spans 16 amino acids. The CDR3 loop is CASSEAPGDSGNTIYF. For the CDR3, the DNA is TGTGCCAGCAGTGAAGCACCGGGGGACTCTGGAAACACCATATATTTT.

CDR3: CASSFRTVTGELFF. In DNA, the CDR3 is TGTGCCAGCAGCTTCCGTACAGTGACCGGGGAGCTGTTTTTT. This sequence joins TRBV7-9 and TRBJ2-2, with D uncertain. Germline loops: CDR1 SEHNR, CDR2 FQNEAQ (reference sequence). The CDR3 runs to 14 residues. Trimming stripped 3 bases from V and 5 bases from J, with 10 bases between.

This chain connects TRBV3-1 (or the pseudogene TRBV3-2) to TRBJ1-2, with 8 bases fitting TRBD1. The CDR3 consists of 14 residues. The V gene end was trimmed by 4 bases and the J gene end by 4 bases; junction bases not matched to a gene: 5. The germline gives CDR1 LGHDT, CDR2 YNNKEL (reference sequence). For the CDR3, the DNA is TGTGCCAGCAGCCCGACCGGGACAGGCTATGGCTACACCTTC. Its protein product is CASSPTGTGYGYTF.

The V and J genes are TRBV12-3 or TRBV12-4 and TRBJ2-2; tentatively, D is TRBD1 (5 bases). Between the trimmed V and J ends, which lost 8 bases and 9 bases, there was a span of 16 bases. This CDR3 contains 13 residues. CDR3 nucleotide sequence: TGTGCCAGCGGGGCAGACCTCCACCGGGAGCTGTTTTTT. Translation: CASGADLHRELFF.

This chain uses TRBV9 with TRBJ2-7; 9 bases match TRBD1. J was trimmed by 6 bases and V by 3 bases; bases with no gene match: 7. Germline CDR1 SGDLS, CDR2 YYNGEE. The CDR3 consists of 14 residues. The CDR3 reads CASSARDRVSEQYF. The CDR3 nucleotides are TGTGCCAGCAGCGCCCGGGACAGGGTGAGCGAGCAGTACTTC.

The V call is TRBV4-3, the J call TRBJ2-3; TRBD1 matches 9 bases. The CDR3 contains 15 residues. Germline assignment: CDR1 LGHNA and CDR2 YSLEER. J was trimmed by 2 bases and V by 4 bases; bases with no gene match: 4. This CDR3 reads CASSLDRGPTDTQYF. DNA of the CDR3: TGCGCCAGCAGCCTGGACAGGGGCCCCACAGATACGCAGTATTTT.

This clone was seen a handful of times. This sequence joins TRBV3-1 (or the pseudogene TRBV3-2) and TRBJ1-5, with D possibly TRBD1 on 5 matching bases. Germline values: CDR1 LGHDT, CDR2 YNNKEL (reference sequence). The CDR3 runs 14 residues. V shed 5 bases and J shed 7 bases, with 15 bases lying between them. As DNA, the CDR3 is TGTGCCAGCAGCTCCTCGGGGGGTAAACAGCCCCAGCATTTT. Its translation is CASSSSGGKQPQHF.

The chain uses TRBV4-2 and TRBJ2-1; a weak D match, TRBD1 (6 bases). The V and J ends lost 1 base and 6 bases respectively, with 13 bases between them. Germline V lookup: CDR1 LGHNA, CDR2 YNFKEQ. This CDR3 is 15 amino acids long. The CDR3 DNA reads TGTGCCAGCAGCCAAGGCAGGGGAGTCGGCAATGAGCAGTTCTTC. Its protein product is CASSQGRGVGNEQFF.

The chain combines TRBV2 with TRBJ2-5; 14 positions match TRBD2. In germline, CDR1 is SNHLY, CDR2 FYNNEI. V lost 6 bases and J lost 5; bases outside the gene matches: 11. CDR3 size: 17 residues. The CDR3 protein is CASSPGTSGGGLETQYF. As DNA, the CDR3 is TGTGCCAGCAGCCCCGGGACTAGCGGGGGTGGTTTGGAGACCCAGTACTTC.

V and J are TRBV10-2 and TRBJ2-5; the D gene is possibly TRBD2 (5 bases). The CDR3 extends over 14 amino acids. In germline, CDR1 is WSHSY, CDR2 SAAADI. The V gene lost 4 bases and the J gene lost 5 bases, with 14 bases spanning the gap. CDR3 DNA: TGCGCCAGCAGTGTATCGGGGTATGAGGAGACCCAGTACTTC. It specifies CASSVSGYEETQYF.

The chain combines TRBV7-3 with TRBJ2-2, with D possibly matching TRBD1 (5 bases). The germline V and J ends were trimmed by 5 bases and 3 bases, with 13 bases remaining between them. Germline V lookup: CDR1 SGHTA, CDR2 FQGTGA. CDR3 length equals 15 residues. In nucleotides, the CDR3 is TGTGCCAGCAGCCTCCAGGGTATGGACACCGGGGAGCTGTTTTTT. Amino acid sequence: CASSLQGMDTGELFF.

The CDR3 here is CASSLAGRVTGELFF. CDR3 coding DNA: TGTGCCAGCAGTTTAGCGGGGAGGGTCACCGGGGAGCTGTTTTTT. The rearrangement joins TRBV27 to TRBJ2-2; 7 bases fit TRBD2. Trimming removed 2 bases from V and 4 bases from J; junction bases left unmatched: 4. Germline assignment: CDR1 MNHEY and CDR2 SMNVEV (reference sequence). The length of the CDR3 is 15 residues.

This chain joins TRBV25-1 and TRBJ2-2; D remains ambiguous. The V end lost 4 bases, the J end lost 1 base, and 7 bases lay between the germline ends. Germline V gene lookup returns CDR1 MGHDK and CDR2 SYGVNS. This CDR3 spans 14 amino acids. CDR3 nucleotides: TGTGCCAGCAGTGCTAAATTGAACACCGGGGAGCTGTTTTTT. Translating it yields CASSAKLNTGELFF.

This sequence joins TRBV12-3 or TRBV12-4 and TRBJ2-2; D ambiguous. The CDR3 is 12 amino acids. V was cut by 3 bases and J by 15 bases, with 14 bases left in between. CDR3 loop: CASSFEIGELFF. In DNA, the CDR3 is TGTGCCAGCAGTTTTGAAATTGGAGAGTTGTTTTTT.